The TCR beta chain under discussion was sequenced for a study of cytomegalovirus exposure and HLA in healthy donors. The CDR3 is 12 residues long. Germline V gene sequence: CDR1 SGHVS, CDR2 FNYEAQ. Between the trimmed V and J ends, which lost 1 base and 7 bases, there was a span of 7 bases. This clone came up once. PCR primers comprised 60 Vbeta and 13 Jbeta primers. Only in-frame clones appear in the TCRdb table, and some are missing; sequencing was by immunoSEQ multiplex PCR. The sample includes under 200,000 clones, around 80% seen only once; the top ten take 0.65% to 0.75%. This clonotype originated in a woman aged 40 to 50 in good health and CMV-seronegative. The sequenced sample consisted of PBMCs. This chain uses TRBV7-6 with TRBJ1-1; D remains ambiguous. The CDR3 nucleotides are TGTGCCAGCAGCTTAGGCGGGGTTGAAGCTTTCTTT. It is translated as CASSLGGVEAFF. The full variable domain, with the rest looked up from reference TRBV7-6 and TRBJ1-1, is GAGVSQSPRYKVTKRGQDVALRCDPISGHVSLYWYRQALGQGPEFLTYFNYEAQQDKSGLPNDRFSAERPEGSISTLTIQRTEQRDSAMYRCASSLGGVEAFFGQGTRLTVV.